This T cell receptor (beta chain) was obtained from a study of blood T cell repertoires in COVID-19. About the study: Spain, Italy and the United States supplied samples that represented acute and convalescent COVID-19. Sample material is recorded as cDNA or gDNA derived from T cells, B-cell-depleted T cells, or PBMCs.

CDR3 length: 13 amino acids. Germline V lookup: CDR1 SNHLY, CDR2 FYNNEI. V lost 6 bases, J lost 2 bases, and 3 bases stayed unmatched. Under the authors' procedure: Cell counts per sample came from amplifying reference gene primers. Here immunoSEQ multiplex PCR was the method, and the copy in TCRdb shows in-frame clones only, minus some. V and J calls and clone size are given by that table; D and trimming were obtained from the DNA. The sample yields about 240,000 clones, roughly four fifths seen once. The chain has TRBV2 and TRBJ1-1, with 7 bases fitting TRBD1. Source material: peripheral blood. The sequence was obtained from a woman aged 55-70 years with active or convalescent COVID-19. The CDR3 DNA is TGTGCCAGCAGGAGACAGGGAAACACTGAAGCTTTCTTT. It yields the protein CASRRQGNTEAFF.